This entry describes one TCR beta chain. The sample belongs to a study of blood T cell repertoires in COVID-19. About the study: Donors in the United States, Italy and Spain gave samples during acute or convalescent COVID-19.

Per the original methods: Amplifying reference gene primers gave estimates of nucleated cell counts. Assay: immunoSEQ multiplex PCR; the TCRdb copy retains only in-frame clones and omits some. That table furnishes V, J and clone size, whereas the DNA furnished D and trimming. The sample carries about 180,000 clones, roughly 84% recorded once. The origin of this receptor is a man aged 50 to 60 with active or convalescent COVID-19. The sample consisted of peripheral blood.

CDR3 amino acids: CASSLAAAGGQPQHF. Here the CDR3 DNA reads TGTGCCAGCAGCTTAGCAGCGGCAGGAGGACAGCCCCAGCATTTT. This rearrangement joins TRBV7-2 to TRBJ1-5; D remains unclear. V was cut by 0 bases and J by 7 bases, with 13 bases left in between. The CDR3 extends over 15 amino acids. Germline assignment: CDR1 SGHTA and CDR2 FQGNSA.